This T cell receptor (beta chain) was documented in a study of T-cell reconstitution after alpha-beta-depleted transplantation in children (dated by TCRdb to 2016 to 2018). For the study in its entirety: T-cell immune reconstitution after TCRalphabeta/CD19-depleted allogeneic hematopoietic cell transplantation in children was quantitatively tracked in the study by means of TCR repertoire profiling. What the authors observed across the whole study: In some patients, the high TCRbeta diversity seen at day 60 was put down to recipient T cells and intrathymic progenitors that had survived conditioning. About two months after transplant, the apparently early recovery of alphabetaT-cell counts reportedly depended on just several hundred clones that had expanded rapidly and came from non-depleted graft cells. Over the following months the frequencies of hyperexpanded clones went down, and after one year T-cell counts and TCRbeta diversity were mostly credited to newly produced T cells.

The CDR3, from cysteine to phenylalanine, totals 17 residues. The DNA shown is the 51-base CDR3, in frame from base 1. Ends trimmed: V by 5 bases, J by 5 bases; bases unmatched to a gene: 12. The library was built by means of PCR. TCRdb records Illumina HiSeq 2500 as the sequencer. Molecular barcoding was employed in the preparation of TCR libraries, with unique molecular identifiers being used to normalize TCRbeta repertoire quantification. Starting from the raw public reads, TCRdb applied fastp trimming at Q25, assembled clones with MiXCR and retained in-frame beta chains. Every CDR3 protein is listed once, alongside the most common genes and DNA of its rows. This sample gives about 870,000 distinct CDR3 sequences in total; around 17% of them show up just once. 5% of the sample rests with the top ten. The treatment or condition label, as the study defines it: allogeneic hematopoietic cell transplantation with graft depleted of TCRalphabeta T cells and CD19 B cells. TCRalphabeta/CD19-depleted allogeneic hematopoietic cell grafts were given to the transplant recipients, all of whom were children.

This clonotype came up a few times. The antigen it binds to is not known. Nothing much larger sits one base from this clone, and base qualities are not available. Sequenced here: PBMCs, mostly from graft donor cells, sampled 360 days after TCRalphabeta/CD19-depleted stem cell transplant. This TCR was sampled from a male patient younger than 18 who had a stem cell transplant for acute lymphoblastic leukemia, so the T cells may come from the graft donor. This chain joins TRBV12-3 or TRBV12-4 to TRBJ2-5; 12 central nucleotides agree with TRBD2. The DNA sequence follows: TGTGCCAGCAGTCCAGCTAGCGGGAGGGCGCTGAGGGAGACCCAGTACTTC. Translated, this is CASSPASGRALRETQYF.